The 8 T cell receptor beta chains listed next were all sequenced from one sample in a study of early T cells in non-severe SARS-CoV-2 infection. TCRdb passed the 5' RACE reads through MiXCR, listing each CDR3 protein once. This sample has fewer than 40,000 distinct CDR3 sequences, with roughly 6.3% found just once. Sequenced sample: whole blood. These receptor sequences come from an adult who was a healthcare worker with PCR-confirmed SARS-CoV-2 infection or an uninfected control (not recorded which).

The table lists this clonotype with many counts. The chain combines TRBV2 with TRBJ1-2; TRBD1 is a possible D gene (5 bases). The CDR3 runs to 14 residues. V was shortened by 7 bases and J by 4 bases, with 16 bases between the two germline ends. Germline V lookup: CDR1 SNHLY, CDR2 FYNNEI. For the CDR3, the DNA is TGTGCCAGCACTGGGCCACAGGTATCCTATGGCTACACCTTC. It translates to CASTGPQVSYGYTF. Drawing the rest from reference TRBV2 and TRBJ1-2, the complete variable domain is EPEVTQTPSHQVTQMGQEVILRCVPISNHLYFYWYRQILGQKVEFLVSFYNNEISEKSEIFDDQFSVERPDGSNFTLKIRSTKLEDSAMYFCASTGPQVSYGYTFGSGTRLTVV.

This clonotype was picked up many times. This rearrangement joins TRBV12-3 or TRBV12-4 to TRBJ1-2, with 8 positions matching TRBD1. This CDR3 contains 15 residues. J was trimmed by 8 bases and V by 0 bases; bases with no gene match: 8. CDR3: CASSLAPGQVKGYTF. The CDR3 DNA sequence: TGTGCCAGCAGTTTAGCGCCGGGACAGGTCAAAGGCTACACCTTC.

This clonotype was found many times. The chain carries TRBV28 and TRBJ1-5, with D tentatively TRBD1 (5 bases). CDR3 length equals 14 residues. The V gene lost 7 bases and the J gene lost 6 bases, with 16 bases spanning the gap. Germline-derived CDR1 and CDR2 are MDHEN and SYDVKM. The CDR3 loop reads CASKVPGAPQPQHF. DNA of the CDR3: TGTGCCAGCAAAGTCCCTGGGGCGCCTCAGCCCCAGCATTTT.

This clonotype was detected many times. V usage is TRBV12-3 or TRBV12-4 and J usage is TRBJ2-1, with 11 nucleotides matching TRBD2. The V segment lost 5 bases and the J segment 6 bases; nucleotides outside the gene matches: 3. The CDR3 totals 14 residues. The CDR3 is CASSTLAGGNEQFF. The CDR3 DNA follows: TGTGCCAGCAGTACCCTAGCGGGAGGCAATGAGCAGTTCTTC.

This clonotype was counted a single time. The chain links TRBV11-3 to TRBJ1-6; D remains ambiguous. Germline values: CDR1 SGHNT, CDR2 YENEEA. V gave up 5 bases and J gave up 4 bases, with 15 bases separating them. The CDR3 is 16 amino acids. DNA for the CDR3: TGTGCCAGCAGCCCCAGGCGGGCCGAGTATAATTCACCCCTCCACTTT. This encodes CASSPRRAEYNSPLHF.

The gene calls are TRBV20-1 and TRBJ1-1; a possible D gene is TRBD1 (6 bases). The germline CDR1 and CDR2 sequences are DFQATT and SNEGSKA (reference sequence). Trimming stripped 6 bases from V and 5 bases from J, with 10 bases between. This CDR3 comprises 11 residues. CDR3 nucleotides: TGCAGTGCCCCCAGGGGAACTGAAGCTTTCTTT. Protein sequence: CSAPRGTEAFF.

This clonotype has a count of ten or more. CDR3 sequence (DNA): TGCAGTGCTACCCGGTCGCCTTCCCTAGATGAAAAACTGTTTTTT. It translates to CSATRSPSLDEKLFF. V is TRBV20-1 and J is TRBJ1-4; D gene ambiguous. Germline values: CDR1 DFQATT, CDR2 SNEGSKA (reference sequence). Trimming left V 4 bases short and J 6 bases short, with 18 bases between. The CDR3 has 15 amino acids.

This clonotype has at least ten counts. This CDR3 reads CASSQPGQGTYEQYF. CDR3 DNA: TGTGCCAGCAGCCAGCCGGGACAGGGGACCTACGAGCAGTACTTC. The chain is built from TRBV28 and TRBJ2-7, with TRBD1 identical over 10 bases. V trimming: 6 bases; J trimming: 2 bases; junction bases outside the gene matches: 7. Germline values: CDR1 MDHEN, CDR2 SYDVKM. The length of the CDR3 is 15 residues.